The 2 T cell receptor beta chains reported below all come from one sample, sequenced in a study of blood T cells in healthy people across ages. A J-beta primer mix and a sample-barcoded 5' primer were used in a second PCR of roughly 6 to 11 cycles. TCRdb re-analysed the 5' RACE reads in MiXCR, keeping a single row per CDR3 protein. The table lists about 1,400,000 distinct CDR3 sequences, approximately 63% of them singletons. The sample comprised blood. Every receptor here comes from a man between 18 and 35 years old in good health.

The J gene is TRBJ2-1, the V gene TRBV20-1; no firm D call. V gave up 6 bases and J gave up 1 base, with 19 bases separating them. The CDR3 has 16 residues. Germline V gene data show CDR1 as DFQATT and CDR2 as SNEGSKA (reference sequence). The CDR3: CSAVSHLGISYNEQFF. The CDR3 DNA sequence: TGCAGTGCGGTGTCCCATTTAGGGATTTCCTACAATGAGCAGTTCTTC.

V is TRBV5-1 and J is TRBJ2-2; D is possibly TRBD1 (5 bases). There are 16 residues in the CDR3. Germline V gives CDR1 SGHRS, CDR2 YFSETQ. Trimming stripped 7 bases from V and 0 bases from J, with 16 bases between. CDR3 sequence: CASGRQSRSNTGELFF. CDR3 DNA: TGCGCCAGCGGCAGACAGTCCAGATCGAACACCGGGGAGCTGTTTTTT. Combining the CDR3 with reference TRBV5-1 and TRBJ2-2 gives the whole variable domain KAGVTQTPRYLIKTRGQQVTLSCSPISGHRSVSWYQQTPGQGLQFLFEYFSETQRNKGNFPGRFSGRQFSNSRSEMNVSTLELGDSALYLCASGRQSRSNTGELFFGEGSRLTVL.